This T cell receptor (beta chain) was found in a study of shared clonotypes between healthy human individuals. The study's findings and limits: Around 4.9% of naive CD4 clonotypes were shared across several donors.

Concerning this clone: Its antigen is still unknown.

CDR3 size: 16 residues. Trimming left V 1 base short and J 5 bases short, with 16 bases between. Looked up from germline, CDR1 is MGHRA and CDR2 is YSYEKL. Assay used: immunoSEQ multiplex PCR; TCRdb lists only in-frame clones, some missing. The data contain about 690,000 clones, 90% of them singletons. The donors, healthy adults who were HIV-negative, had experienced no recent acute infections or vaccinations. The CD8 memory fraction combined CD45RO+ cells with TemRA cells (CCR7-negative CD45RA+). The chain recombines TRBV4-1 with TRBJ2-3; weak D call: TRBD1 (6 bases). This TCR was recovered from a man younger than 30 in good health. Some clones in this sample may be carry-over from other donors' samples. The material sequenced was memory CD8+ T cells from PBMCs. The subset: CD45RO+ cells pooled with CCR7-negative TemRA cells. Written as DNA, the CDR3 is TGCGCCAGCAGCCAAGTTCCCACAGGGATGGGAGATACGCAGTATTTT. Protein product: CASSQVPTGMGDTQYF.